This TCR beta chain was found in a study of breast tumors, draining lymph nodes, adjacent tissues. Study results and caveats: Tumor repertoires ranked between lymph nodes and nontumor tissue in diversity, with V and J gene preferences. Data fit most tumor T cells coming from lymph node, expanding in tumor. Tumor and nontumor repertoires were significantly more similar in luminal-like than in basal-like breast cancer.

From the multiplex PCR reads, TCRdb called clonotypes with MiXCR, one entry per CDR3 protein. Among 66,000 or so distinct CDR3 sequences listed, less than 50% were seen once. Many counts were recorded for this clonotype. The antigen is unknown. The CDR3 covers 18 residues. Trimming pared 3 bases from V and 3 bases from J, leaving 20 bases between. Germline lookup yields CDR1 SEHNR and CDR2 FQNEAQ (reference sequence). The sequencing sample was made of breast tumor tissue. This chain links TRBV7-9 with TRBJ1-4; TRBD1 is a possible D gene (5 bases). This clonotype originated in a female donor with breast cancer. Some clones in this sample may be carry-over from other donors' samples. CDR3 in DNA: TGTGCCAGCAGCTTTCCGTTTGACAGCCATTGGCCTAATGAAAAACTGTTTTTT. Translation gives CASSFPFDSHWPNEKLFF.